This T cell receptor beta chain is drawn from a study of T-cell memory formation after mild COVID-19. Study-wide findings and caveats: Day 15 to 85 contracting clones showed balanced CD4/CD8; day 15 to 37 expanders favored CD4+. Unconfirmed was the SARS-CoV-2 specificity of second-wave clones that peaked on day 37.

Comments on this clonotype: Its antigen is not known.

V lost 7 bases and J 5 bases, leaving 18 bases between the germline ends. The CDR3 spans 14 residues. Germline CDR1 and CDR2: SGDLS and YYNGEE. TCRdb used MiXCR to reprocess the 5' RACE reads, holding one entry per CDR3 protein. The repertoire holds under 300,000 distinct CDR3 sequences, with roughly 17% as singletons. This sequence joins TRBV9 and TRBJ2-5; TRBD2 is a possible D gene (5 bases). The sample consisted of PBMCs or a T cell subset sorted from them (not recorded which). This clonotype was sampled from a man aged 18 to 35 who had mild COVID-19 (a few samples of this study predate the infection). Cell type and time point are not known. The CDR3 spells CASSRAVGSETQYF. The CDR3 coding sequence is TGTGCCAGCTCGAGAGCGGTGGGTTCGGAGACCCAGTACTTC.